One TCR beta chain is described in this entry. This record belongs to a study of T-cell memory formation after mild COVID-19. Study-wide context: TCR clusters showed largely donor specificity.

TCRdb re-called the 5' RACE reads through MiXCR, storing one row per CDR3 protein. The table records around 90,000 distinct CDR3 sequences, around an eighth of them present only once. Germline CDR1 reads DFQATT; CDR2 reads SNEGSKA (reference sequence). The CDR3 runs to 14 residues. Trimming took 0 bases from V and 7 from J, leaving 13 bases between them. Sequencing input: PBMCs or a T cell subset sorted from them (not recorded which). The chain recombines TRBV20-1 with TRBJ1-5; no firm D call. The receptor was isolated from an adult woman who had mild COVID-19 (a few samples of this study predate the infection). Cell type and time point are not known. CDR3 bases: TGCAGTGCTAGAGATGGGGAGGGCGGACAGCCCCAGCATTTT. Protein: CSARDGEGGQPQHF.